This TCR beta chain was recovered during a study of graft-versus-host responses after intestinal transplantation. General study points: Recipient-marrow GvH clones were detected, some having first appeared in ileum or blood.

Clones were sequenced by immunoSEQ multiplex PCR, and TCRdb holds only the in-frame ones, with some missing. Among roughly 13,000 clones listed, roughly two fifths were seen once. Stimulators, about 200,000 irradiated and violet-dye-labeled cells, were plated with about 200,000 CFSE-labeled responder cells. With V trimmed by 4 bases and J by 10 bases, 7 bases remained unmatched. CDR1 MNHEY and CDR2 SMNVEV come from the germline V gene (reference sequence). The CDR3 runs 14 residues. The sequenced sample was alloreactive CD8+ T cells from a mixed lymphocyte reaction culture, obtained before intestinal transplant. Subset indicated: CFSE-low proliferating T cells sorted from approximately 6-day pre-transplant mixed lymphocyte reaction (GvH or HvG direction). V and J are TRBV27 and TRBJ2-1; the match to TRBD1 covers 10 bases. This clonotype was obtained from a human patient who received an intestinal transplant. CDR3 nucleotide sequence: TGTGCCAGCAGTTCGGGACAGGGGATAGTGGAGCAGTTCTTC. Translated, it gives CASSSGQGIVEQFF.